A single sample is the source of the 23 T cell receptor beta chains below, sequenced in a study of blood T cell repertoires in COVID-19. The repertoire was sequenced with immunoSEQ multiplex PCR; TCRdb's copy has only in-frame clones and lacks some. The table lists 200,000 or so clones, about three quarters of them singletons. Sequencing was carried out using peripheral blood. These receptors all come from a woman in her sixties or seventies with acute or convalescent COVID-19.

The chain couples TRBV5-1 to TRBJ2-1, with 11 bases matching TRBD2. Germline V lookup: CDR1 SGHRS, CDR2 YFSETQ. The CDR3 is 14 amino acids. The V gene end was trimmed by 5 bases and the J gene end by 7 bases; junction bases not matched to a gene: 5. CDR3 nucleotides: TGCGCCAGCAGGGTAGCGGGAGGGGGAAATGAGCAGTTCTTC. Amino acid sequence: CASRVAGGGNEQFF.

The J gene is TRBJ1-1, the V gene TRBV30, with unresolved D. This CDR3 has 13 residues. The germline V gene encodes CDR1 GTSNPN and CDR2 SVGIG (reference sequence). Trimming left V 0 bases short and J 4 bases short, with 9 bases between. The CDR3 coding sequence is TGTGCCTGGAGTGTGGAAGGCGGCACTGAAGCTTTCTTT. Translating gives CAWSVEGGTEAFF.

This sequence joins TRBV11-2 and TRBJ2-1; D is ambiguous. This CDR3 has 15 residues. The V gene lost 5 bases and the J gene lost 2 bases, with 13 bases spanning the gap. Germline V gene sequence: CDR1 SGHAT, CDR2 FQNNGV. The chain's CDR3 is CASSRRGMAYNEQFF. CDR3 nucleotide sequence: TGTGCCAGCAGCCGCCGAGGAATGGCCTACAATGAGCAGTTCTTC.

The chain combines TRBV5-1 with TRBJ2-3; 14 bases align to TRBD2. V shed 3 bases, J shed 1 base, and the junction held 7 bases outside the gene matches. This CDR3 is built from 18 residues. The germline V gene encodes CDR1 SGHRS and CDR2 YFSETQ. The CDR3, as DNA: TGCGCCAGCAGCTCCGGACTAGCGGGAGGCTGGGGCACAGATACGCAGTATTTT. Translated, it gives CASSSGLAGGWGTDTQYF.

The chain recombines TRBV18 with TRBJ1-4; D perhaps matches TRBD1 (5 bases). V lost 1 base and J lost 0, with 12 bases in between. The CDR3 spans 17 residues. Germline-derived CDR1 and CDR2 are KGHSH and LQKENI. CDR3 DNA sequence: TGTGCCAGCTCACCACAAGGGGCGTCAGCAACTAATGAAAAACTGTTTTTT. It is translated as CASSPQGASATNEKLFF.

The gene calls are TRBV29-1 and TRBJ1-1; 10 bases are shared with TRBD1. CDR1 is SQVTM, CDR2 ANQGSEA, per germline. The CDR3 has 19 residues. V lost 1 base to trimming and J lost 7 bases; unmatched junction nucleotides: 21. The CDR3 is CSVEGGDRGQGNRVGEAFF. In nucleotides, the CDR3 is TGCAGCGTTGAAGGGGGAGACAGGGGGCAGGGGAATCGGGTAGGTGAAGCTTTCTTT.

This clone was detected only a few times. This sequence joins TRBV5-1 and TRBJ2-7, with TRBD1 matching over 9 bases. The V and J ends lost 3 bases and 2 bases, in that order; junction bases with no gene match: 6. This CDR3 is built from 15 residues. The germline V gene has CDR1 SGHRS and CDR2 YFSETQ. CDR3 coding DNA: TGCGCCAGCAGCTCTGGGACAGGGTACACCTACGAGCAGTACTTC. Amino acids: CASSSGTGYTYEQYF.

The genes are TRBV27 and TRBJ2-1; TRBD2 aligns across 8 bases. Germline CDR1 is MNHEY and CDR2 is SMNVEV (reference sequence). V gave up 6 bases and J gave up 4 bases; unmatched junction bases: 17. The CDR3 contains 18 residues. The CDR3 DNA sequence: TGTGCCAGCAGCTTCACAGGACTAGCAGTGGGGGGATACAATGAGCAGTTCTTC. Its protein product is CASSFTGLAVGGYNEQFF.

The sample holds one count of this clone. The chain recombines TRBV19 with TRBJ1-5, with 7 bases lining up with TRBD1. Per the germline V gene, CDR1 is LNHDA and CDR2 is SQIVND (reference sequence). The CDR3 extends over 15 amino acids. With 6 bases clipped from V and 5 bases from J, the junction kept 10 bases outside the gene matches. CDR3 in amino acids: CASSPLDRADQPQHF. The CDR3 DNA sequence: TGTGCCAGTAGCCCCTTAGACAGGGCGGATCAGCCCCAGCATTTT. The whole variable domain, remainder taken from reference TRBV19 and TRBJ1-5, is DGGITQSPKYLFRKEGQNVTLSCEQNLNHDAMYWYRQDPGQGLRLIYYSQIVNDFQKGDIAEGYSVSREKKESFPLTVTSAQKNPTAFYLCASSPLDRADQPQHFGDGTRLSIL.

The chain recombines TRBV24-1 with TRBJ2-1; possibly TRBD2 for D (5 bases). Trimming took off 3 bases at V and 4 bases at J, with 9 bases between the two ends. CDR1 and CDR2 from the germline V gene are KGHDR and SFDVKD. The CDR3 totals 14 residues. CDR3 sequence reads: CATSDPGSYNEQFF. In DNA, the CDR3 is TGTGCCACCAGTGATCCGGGGTCATACAATGAGCAGTTCTTC.

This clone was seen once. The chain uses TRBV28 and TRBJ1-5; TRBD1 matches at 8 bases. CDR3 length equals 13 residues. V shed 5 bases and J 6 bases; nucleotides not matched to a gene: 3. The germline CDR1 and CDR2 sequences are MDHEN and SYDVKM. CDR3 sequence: CASSTGGSQPQHF. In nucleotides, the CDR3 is TGTGCCAGCAGTACAGGGGGATCTCAGCCCCAGCATTTT.

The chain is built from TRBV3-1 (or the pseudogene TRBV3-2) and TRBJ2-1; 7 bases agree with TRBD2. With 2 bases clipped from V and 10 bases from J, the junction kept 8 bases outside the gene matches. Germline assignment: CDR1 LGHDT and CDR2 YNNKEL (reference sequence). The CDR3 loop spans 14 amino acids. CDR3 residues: CASSQNPRLAEQFF. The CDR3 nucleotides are TGTGCCAGCAGCCAAAACCCACGACTAGCCGAGCAGTTCTTC.

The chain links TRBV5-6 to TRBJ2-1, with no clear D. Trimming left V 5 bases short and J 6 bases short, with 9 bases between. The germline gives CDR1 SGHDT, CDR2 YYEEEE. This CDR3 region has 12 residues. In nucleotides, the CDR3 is TGTGCCAGCAGGAGGATAGGCAATGAGCAGTTCTTC. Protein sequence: CASRRIGNEQFF.

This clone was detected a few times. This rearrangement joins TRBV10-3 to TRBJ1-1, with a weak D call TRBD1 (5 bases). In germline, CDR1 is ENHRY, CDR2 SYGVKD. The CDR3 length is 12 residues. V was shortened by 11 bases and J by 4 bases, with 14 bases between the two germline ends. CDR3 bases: TGTGCCGCACGGCAGGGCCCCACTGAAGCTTTCTTT. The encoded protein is CAARQGPTEAFF.

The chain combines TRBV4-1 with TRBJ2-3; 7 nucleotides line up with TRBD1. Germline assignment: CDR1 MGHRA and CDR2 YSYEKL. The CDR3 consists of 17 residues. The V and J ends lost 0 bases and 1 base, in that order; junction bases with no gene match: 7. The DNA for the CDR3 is TGCGCCAGCAGCCAAGATGAGGGGGCCTTGGGCACAGATACGCAGTATTTT. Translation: CASSQDEGALGTDTQYF.

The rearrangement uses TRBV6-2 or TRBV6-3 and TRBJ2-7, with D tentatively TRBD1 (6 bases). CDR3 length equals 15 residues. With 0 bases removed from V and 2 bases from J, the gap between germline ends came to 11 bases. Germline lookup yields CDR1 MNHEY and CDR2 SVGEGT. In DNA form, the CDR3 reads TGTGCCAGCAGTTACTCGGACAGCTCAACCTACGAGCAGTACTTC. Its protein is CASSYSDSSTYEQYF.

CDR3 protein: CASSPHGTEYEQYF. Written as DNA, the CDR3 is TGTGCCAGCAGTCCCCACGGGACAGAATACGAGCAGTACTTC. The gene calls are TRBV27 and TRBJ2-7; TRBD1 matches 7 bases. Trimming at V came to 5 bases and at J to 4 bases, leaving 8 bases not matched to a gene. CDR1 and CDR2 (germline): MNHEY, SMNVEV (reference sequence). This CDR3 comprises 14 residues.

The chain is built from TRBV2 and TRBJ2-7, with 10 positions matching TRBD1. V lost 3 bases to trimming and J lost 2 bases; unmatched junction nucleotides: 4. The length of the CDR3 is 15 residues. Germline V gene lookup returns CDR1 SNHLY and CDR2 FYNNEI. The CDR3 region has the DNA TGTGCCAGCAGTGAGGACAGGGGGGTTCCCTACGAGCAGTACTTC. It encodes CASSEDRGVPYEQYF.

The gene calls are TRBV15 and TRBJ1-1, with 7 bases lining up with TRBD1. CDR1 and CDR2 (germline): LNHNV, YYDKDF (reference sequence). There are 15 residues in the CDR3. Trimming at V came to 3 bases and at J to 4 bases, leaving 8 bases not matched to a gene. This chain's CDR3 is CATSRQGDWATEAFF. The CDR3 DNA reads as TGTGCCACCAGCAGGCAGGGGGATTGGGCCACTGAAGCTTTCTTT.

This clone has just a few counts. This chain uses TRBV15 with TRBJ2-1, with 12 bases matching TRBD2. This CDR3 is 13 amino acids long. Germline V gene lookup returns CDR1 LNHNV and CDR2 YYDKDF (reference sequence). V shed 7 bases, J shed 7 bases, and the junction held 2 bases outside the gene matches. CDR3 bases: TGTGCCACCAAGGGGACTAGCGGGAATGAGCAGTTCTTC. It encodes CATKGTSGNEQFF.

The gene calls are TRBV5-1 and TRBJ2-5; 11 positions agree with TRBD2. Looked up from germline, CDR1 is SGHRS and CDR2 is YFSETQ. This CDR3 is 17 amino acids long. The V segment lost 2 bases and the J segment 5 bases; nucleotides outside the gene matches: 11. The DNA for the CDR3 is TGCGCCAGCAGCTTCGGCGGTAGCGGGAGGGCCGGGGAGACCCAGTACTTC. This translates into CASSFGGSGRAGETQYF.

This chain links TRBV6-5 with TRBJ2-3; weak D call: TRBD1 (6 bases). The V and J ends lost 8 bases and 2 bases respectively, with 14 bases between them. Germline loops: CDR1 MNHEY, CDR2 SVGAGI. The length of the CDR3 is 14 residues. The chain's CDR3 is CASAPRTVTDTQYF. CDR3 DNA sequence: TGTGCCAGCGCTCCCCGGACAGTCACAGATACGCAGTATTTT.

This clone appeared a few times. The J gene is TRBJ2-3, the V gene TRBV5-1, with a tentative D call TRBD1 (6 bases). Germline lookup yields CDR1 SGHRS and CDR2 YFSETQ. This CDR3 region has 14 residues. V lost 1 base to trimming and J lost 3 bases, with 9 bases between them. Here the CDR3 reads CASSLSGETDTQYF. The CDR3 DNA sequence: TGCGCCAGCAGCTTGTCAGGGGAGACAGATACGCAGTATTTT.